Listed here are 13 T cell receptor beta chains from one sample, sequenced in a study of T cells after yellow fever vaccination. In TCRdb, the 5' RACE reads were re-called with MiXCR into one record per CDR3 protein. The data show some 340,000 distinct CDR3 sequences, with about 10% seen just once and around 3.2% held by the top ten. This specimen was CD4+ T cells sorted from PBMCs, taken 45 days after the yellow fever booster vaccination. These receptors were taken from a man aged 18 to 30 who received the YFV17D yellow fever vaccine.

This clonotype was detected a few times. The chain has TRBV20-1 and TRBJ1-5; D uncertain. This CDR3 spans 12 amino acids. CDR1 DFQATT and CDR2 SNEGSKA come from the germline V gene (reference sequence). The V and J ends lost 5 bases and 3 bases respectively, with 8 bases between them. The CDR3 loop reads CSAGTLNQPQHF. In nucleotides, the CDR3 is TGCAGTGCTGGAACTCTCAATCAGCCCCAGCATTTT.

This chain connects TRBV28 to TRBJ2-3; TRBD1 matches 7 bases. In germline, CDR1 is MDHEN, CDR2 SYDVKM. The trim removed 7 bases at V and 5 bases at J, leaving 9 bases unmatched. The CDR3 has 14 amino acids. CDR3 nucleotide sequence: TGTGCCAGCACCCGGGACAGTAGTCGAGATACGCAGTATTTT. Its protein is CASTRDSSRDTQYF.

J is TRBJ1-6 and V is TRBV7-2; a possible D gene is TRBD1 (5 bases). Between the trimmed V and J ends, which lost 0 bases and 9 bases, there was a span of 18 bases. This CDR3 contains 17 residues. Germline CDR1 and CDR2: SGHTA and FQGNSA. CDR3 protein: CASSLAPMGGVSSPLHF. In DNA form, the CDR3 reads TGTGCCAGCAGCTTAGCGCCGATGGGGGGGGTGAGTTCACCCCTCCACTTT.

This clonotype was counted between two and nine times. The chain recombines TRBV5-1 with TRBJ2-2; 11 nucleotides match TRBD2. The CDR3 has 15 amino acids. V shed 7 bases and J 3 bases; nucleotides not matched to a gene: 5. From germline, CDR1 is SGHRS and CDR2 YFSETQ. The CDR3 DNA follows: TGCGCCAGCGGAGGGACTAGCGGATACACCGGGGAGCTGTTTTTT. It translates to CASGGTSGYTGELFF.

The chain joins TRBV6-1 to TRBJ1-5; TRBD1 might be the D (6 bases). Trimming shortened V by 0 bases and J by 0 bases, and 12 bases separated the two germline ends. The CDR3 is 17 residues long. Germline CDR1 reads MNHNS; CDR2 reads SASEGT. The CDR3 spells CASSEASGTPSNQPQHF. The CDR3 nucleotides are TGTGCCAGCAGTGAAGCAAGCGGGACACCTAGCAATCAGCCCCAGCATTTT.

The chain employs TRBV5-1 and TRBJ2-7; 9 bases match TRBD1. The V gene's germline CDR1 is SGHRS and CDR2 YFSETQ. This CDR3 spans 14 amino acids. V gave up 4 bases and J gave up 6 bases; unmatched junction bases: 8. CDR3 protein: CASSHGTGMSEQYF. The DNA for the CDR3 is TGCGCCAGCAGCCACGGGACAGGGATGAGCGAGCAGTACTTC. Variable domain in full (rest from reference TRBV5-1 and TRBJ2-7): KAGVTQTPRYLIKTRGQQVTLSCSPISGHRSVSWYQQTPGQGLQFLFEYFSETQRNKGNFPGRFSGRQFSNSRSEMNVSTLELGDSALYLCASSHGTGMSEQYFGPGTRLTVT.

This chain joins TRBV28 and TRBJ1-2; TRBD1 might be the D (6 bases). This CDR3 contains 15 residues. Germline loops: CDR1 MDHEN, CDR2 SYDVKM. Trimming cost V 2 bases and J 3 bases, with 13 bases left between them. The CDR3 DNA reads as TGTGCCAGCAGTTTAAGAAACAGGGCGGACTATGGCTACACCTTC. It specifies CASSLRNRADYGYTF.

The chain uses TRBV11-2 and TRBJ2-1, with 9 nucleotides matching TRBD2. This CDR3 region has 16 residues. In germline, CDR1 is SGHAT, CDR2 FQNNGV. The V segment lost 2 bases and the J segment 4 bases; nucleotides outside the gene matches: 6. The chain's CDR3 is CASSLTSSGGYNEQFF. The CDR3 DNA sequence: TGTGCCAGCAGCTTAACCAGTAGCGGGGGTTACAATGAGCAGTTCTTC.

V is TRBV18 and J is TRBJ2-1; 9 positions match TRBD2. CDR3 length: 17 amino acids. Germline assignment: CDR1 KGHSH and CDR2 LQKENI. V dropped 1 base and J dropped 8; count of bases not matched to a gene: 12. CDR3 protein: CASSPLSLLAGWYEQFF. The CDR3, as DNA: TGTGCCAGCTCACCACTGTCTCTGCTAGCGGGGTGGTATGAGCAGTTCTTC.

This sequence joins TRBV6-6 and TRBJ2-5; D not resolved. The CDR3 has 12 residues. V lost 8 bases to trimming and J lost 5 bases, with 12 bases between them. CDR1 and CDR2 from the germline V gene are MNHNY and SVGAGI (reference sequence). The CDR3 loop reads CASGPRRETQYF. The DNA for the CDR3 is TGTGCCAGCGGTCCCCGGCGGGAGACCCAGTACTTC.

V and J are TRBV18 and TRBJ2-7; D could derive from TRBD1 or TRBD2 (5 bases each). The ends were cut back, 2 bases at V and 2 bases at J, with 16 bases in the middle. The germline V gene has CDR1 KGHSH and CDR2 LQKENI. CDR3 length: 16 amino acids. The CDR3 is CASSPFRDHRAYEQYF. CDR3 nucleotide sequence: TGTGCCAGCTCACCATTCCGGGACCACAGAGCCTACGAGCAGTACTTC.

The J gene is TRBJ2-5, the V gene TRBV28; D remains ambiguous. The germline V and J ends were trimmed by 3 bases and 7 bases, with 12 bases remaining between them. The CDR3 sequence is 13 residues long. CDR1 and CDR2 (germline): MDHEN, SYDVKM. The CDR3: CASSLAGPVTQYF. CDR3 bases: TGTGCCAGCAGTTTGGCAGGTCCAGTGACCCAGTACTTC.

Only a few counts were recorded for this clonotype. The J gene is TRBJ2-3, the V gene TRBV24-1; D may be TRBD1 (6 bases). The CDR3 consists of 14 residues. Trimming shortened V by 9 bases and J by 5 bases, and 17 bases separated the two germline ends. CDR1 is KGHDR, CDR2 SFDVKD, per germline. CDR3 nucleotides: TGTGCCACCGCATGGGGGCAGGGATTAGATACGCAGTATTTT. The encoded protein is CATAWGQGLDTQYF.